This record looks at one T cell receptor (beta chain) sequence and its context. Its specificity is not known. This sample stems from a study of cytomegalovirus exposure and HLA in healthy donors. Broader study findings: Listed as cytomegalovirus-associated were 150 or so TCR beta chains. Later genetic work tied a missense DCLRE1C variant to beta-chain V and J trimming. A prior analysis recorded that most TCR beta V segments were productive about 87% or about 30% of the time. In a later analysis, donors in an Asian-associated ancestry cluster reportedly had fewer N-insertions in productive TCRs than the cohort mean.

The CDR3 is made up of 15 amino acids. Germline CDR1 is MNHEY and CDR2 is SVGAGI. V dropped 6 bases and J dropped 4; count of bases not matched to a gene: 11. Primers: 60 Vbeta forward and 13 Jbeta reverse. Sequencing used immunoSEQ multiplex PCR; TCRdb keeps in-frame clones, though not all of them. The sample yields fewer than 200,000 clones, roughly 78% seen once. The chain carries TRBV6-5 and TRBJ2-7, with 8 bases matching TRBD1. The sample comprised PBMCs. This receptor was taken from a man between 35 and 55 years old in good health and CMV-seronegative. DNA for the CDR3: TGTGCCAGCAGCCCGGACGGGACAGGCTATTACGAGCAGTACTTC. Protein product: CASSPDGTGYYEQYF.